The present entry profiles one TCR beta chain with its context. The sample is drawn from a study of blood T cell repertoires in COVID-19. At the level of the study: Researchers got acute and convalescent COVID-19 samples from the United States, Italy and Spain. T cells, B-cell-depleted T cells, or PBMCs supplied cDNA or gDNA.

Authors' methods: Amplification of reference gene primers was used by the study to estimate nucleated cell counts. Sequencing used immunoSEQ multiplex PCR; TCRdb keeps in-frame clones, though not all of them. V, J and clone size are taken as reported in that table, and D and trimming were inferred from the DNA itself. The table includes 200,000 to 250,000 clones, 86% detected once. CDR1 is SEHNR and CDR2 is FQNEAQ in the germline V gene (reference sequence). This CDR3 is 15 amino acids long. V lost 3 bases, J lost 2 bases, and 6 bases stayed unmatched. The sequencing sample was made of PBMCs or T cells enriched from blood (not recorded which). The genes are TRBV7-9 and TRBJ2-5; 7 positions match TRBD2. The sequence derives from a woman aged 45-60 years in a cohort exposed to, infected with or recovered from COVID-19 (not recorded which). The CDR3 protein is CASSFLLGGQETQYF. CDR3 DNA sequence: TGTGCCAGCAGCTTTCTCCTGGGGGGGCAAGAGACCCAGTACTTC.